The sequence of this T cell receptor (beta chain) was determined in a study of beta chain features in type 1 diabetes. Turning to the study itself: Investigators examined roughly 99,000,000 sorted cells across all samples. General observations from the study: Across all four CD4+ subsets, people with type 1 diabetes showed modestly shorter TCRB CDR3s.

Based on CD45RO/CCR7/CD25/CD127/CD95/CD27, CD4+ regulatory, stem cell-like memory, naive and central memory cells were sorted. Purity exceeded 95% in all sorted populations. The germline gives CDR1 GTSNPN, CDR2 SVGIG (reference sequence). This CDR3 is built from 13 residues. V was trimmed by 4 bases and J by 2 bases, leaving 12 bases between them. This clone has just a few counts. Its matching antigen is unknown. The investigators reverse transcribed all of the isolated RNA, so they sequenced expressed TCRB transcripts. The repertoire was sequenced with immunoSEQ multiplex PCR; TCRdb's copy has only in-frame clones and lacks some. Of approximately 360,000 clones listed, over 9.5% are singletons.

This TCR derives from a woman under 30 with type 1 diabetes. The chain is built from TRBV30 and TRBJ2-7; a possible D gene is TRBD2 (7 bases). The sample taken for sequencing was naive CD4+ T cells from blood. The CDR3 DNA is TGTGCCTGGAACGGGGGGCTCCCCTACGAGCAGTACTTC. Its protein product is CAWNGGLPYEQYF.